The 11 T cell receptor beta chains below were found in one sample sequenced in a study of technical replicates of blood from a handful of donors. Profiled with immunoSEQ multiplex PCR; TCRdb holds only in-frame clones, not every one. The sample shows tens of thousands of clones, more than 90% of them seen only once. The sample was T cells isolated from PBMCs. All receptors come from a human donor in good health.

The rearrangement uses TRBV28 and TRBJ2-7, with D maybe TRBD1 (6 bases). The germline V gene has CDR1 MDHEN and CDR2 SYDVKM. V was clipped by 7 bases and J by 6 bases, with 13 bases between them. The CDR3 has 12 amino acids. For the CDR3, the DNA is TGTGCCAGCACCCTAATAGGGGGCGAGCAGTACTTC. Its translation is CASTLIGGEQYF. Filled out from reference TRBV28 and TRBJ2-7, the complete variable domain reads DVKVTQSSRYLVKRTGEKVFLECVQDMDHENMFWYRQDPGLGLRLIYFSYDVKMKEKGDIPEGYSVSREKKERFSLILESASTNQTSMYLCASTLIGGEQYFGPGTRLTVT.

The chain combines TRBV19 with TRBJ2-3, with 7 bases fitting TRBD2. Per the germline V gene, CDR1 is LNHDA and CDR2 is SQIVND (reference sequence). The ends lost 7 bases at V and 4 bases at J; junction bases unmatched: 8. The CDR3 covers 14 residues. The CDR3 spells CASNSRERPDTQYF. For the CDR3, the DNA is TGTGCCAGTAATTCGCGGGAGCGGCCAGATACGCAGTATTTT.

This clone was counted many times. This chain joins TRBV28 and TRBJ2-2, with unresolved D. The CDR3 spans 15 residues. From germline, CDR1 is MDHEN and CDR2 SYDVKM. Trimming removed 7 bases from V and 4 bases from J, with 16 bases in between. The CDR3 sequence: CASNLRVKGTGELFF. The CDR3 DNA reads as TGTGCCAGCAACCTCCGGGTAAAAGGCACCGGGGAGCTGTTTTTT.

V and J are TRBV28 and TRBJ2-7; 10 nucleotides agree with TRBD2. The CDR3 covers 16 residues. Germline CDR1 is MDHEN and CDR2 is SYDVKM. The J segment lost 3 bases and the V segment lost 0 bases, leaving 5 bases of the junction unmatched. CDR3 DNA sequence: TGTGCCAGCAGTTTATGGGCTAGCGGGAGTGTCTACGAGCAGTACTTC. Protein product: CASSLWASGSVYEQYF. Variable domain in full (rest from reference TRBV28 and TRBJ2-7): DVKVTQSSRYLVKRTGEKVFLECVQDMDHENMFWYRQDPGLGLRLIYFSYDVKMKEKGDIPEGYSVSREKKERFSLILESASTNQTSMYLCASSLWASGSVYEQYFGPGTRLTVT.

The rearrangement uses TRBV6-5 and TRBJ1-4; D is undetermined. Germline V CDR1 and CDR2: MNHEY, SVGAGI. The V end was cut by 5 bases, the J end by 5 bases, with 15 bases between. CDR3 length: 15 amino acids. For the CDR3, the DNA is TGTGCCAGCAGTCCCACTCCCAGGCCAAATGAAAAACTGTTTTTT. Translated, it gives CASSPTPRPNEKLFF.

The chain is built from TRBV5-1 and TRBJ2-7; D is perhaps TRBD2 (5 bases). CDR3 size: 15 residues. Trimming took 4 bases from V and 2 from J, leaving 16 bases between them. CDR1 is SGHRS, CDR2 YFSETQ, per germline. The CDR3 DNA sequence: TGCGCCAGCAGCCCCCTTGTAGCGCCGACCTACGAGCAGTACTTC. It translates to CASSPLVAPTYEQYF.

This clone was counted between two and nine times. The chain couples TRBV7-2 to TRBJ2-2; 9 bases are shared with TRBD2. The V and J ends lost 5 bases and 5 bases, in that order; junction bases with no gene match: 15. Germline CDR1 reads SGHTA; CDR2 reads FQGNSA. The CDR3 runs 18 residues. CDR3 loop: CASSTSALAGTVTGELFF. Written as DNA, the CDR3 is TGTGCCAGCAGCACCAGCGCGCTAGCGGGAACCGTTACCGGGGAGCTGTTTTTT. Based on the CDR3 plus reference TRBV7-2 and TRBJ2-2, the full variable domain is GAGVSQSPSNKVTEKGKDVELRCDPISGHTALYWYRQSLGQGLEFLIYFQGNSAPDKSGLPSDRFSAERTGGSVSTLTIQRTQQEDSAVYLCASSTSALAGTVTGELFFGEGSRLTVL.

A remark on this clone: In the same sample, other DNA sequences code for this CDR3. This chain joins TRBV5-1 and TRBJ1-4; TRBD1 matches 8 bases. The germline V gene has CDR1 SGHRS and CDR2 YFSETQ. The trim removed 1 base at V and 4 bases at J, leaving 0 bases unmatched. This CDR3 has 14 residues. Here the CDR3 reads CASSLTGGNEKLFF. The CDR3 DNA is TGCGCCAGCAGCTTGACAGGGGGTAATGAAAAACTGTTTTTT.

The V and J genes are TRBV15 and TRBJ2-4, with 8 nucleotides matching TRBD2. Germline V gene lookup returns CDR1 LNHNV and CDR2 YYDKDF (reference sequence). V shed 6 bases and J 9 bases; nucleotides not matched to a gene: 13. CDR3 length: 15 residues. This CDR3 reads CATSKEPGLEFIQYF. Here the CDR3 DNA reads TGTGCCACCAGTAAAGAGCCGGGACTAGAATTCATTCAGTACTTC.

V usage is TRBV6-4 and J usage is TRBJ2-7, with D unresolved. The germline V gene has CDR1 MRHNA and CDR2 SNTAGT. CDR3 length equals 14 residues. V lost 4 bases, J lost 0 bases, and 10 bases lay in between. This CDR3 is CASSATVSSYEQYF. CDR3 in DNA: TGTGCCAGCAGTGCAACCGTTAGCTCCTACGAGCAGTACTTC.

The gene calls are TRBV27 and TRBJ1-2, with D perhaps TRBD1 (5 bases). The CDR3 contains 13 residues. V was clipped by 2 bases and J by 8 bases, with 12 bases between them. CDR1 and CDR2 (germline): MNHEY, SMNVEV (reference sequence). This CDR3 reads CASSLGGRGGYTF. CDR3 sequence (DNA): TGTGCCAGCAGTTTAGGGGGTCGGGGGGGCTACACCTTC.